This T cell receptor (beta chain) emerged from a study of graft-versus-host responses after intestinal transplantation. Study-level background: Recipients had multivisceral, liver-intestinal, or isolated intestinal transplants.

The protocol was immunoSEQ multiplex PCR, while the TCRdb copy is restricted to in-frame clones and leaves out a portion. The sample has roughly 75,000 clones; about nine tenths are singletons. This clone was seen once. Its antigen is currently unknown. The specimen comprised unstimulated CD4+ T cells sorted from spleen or lymph node cells, sampled before intestinal transplant. This TCR was recovered from a human donor who received an intestinal transplant.

The CDR3 region is CASSYYGTNSYEQYF. In nucleotides, the CDR3 is TGTGCCAGCAGTTACTATGGGACTAACTCCTACGAGCAGTACTTC. The chain joins TRBV6-6 to TRBJ2-7, with 7 bases fitting TRBD2. This CDR3 comprises 15 residues. Losses at the gene ends were 1 base for V and 0 bases for J; bases not matched to a gene: 3. The germline gives CDR1 MNHNY, CDR2 SVGAGI (reference sequence).